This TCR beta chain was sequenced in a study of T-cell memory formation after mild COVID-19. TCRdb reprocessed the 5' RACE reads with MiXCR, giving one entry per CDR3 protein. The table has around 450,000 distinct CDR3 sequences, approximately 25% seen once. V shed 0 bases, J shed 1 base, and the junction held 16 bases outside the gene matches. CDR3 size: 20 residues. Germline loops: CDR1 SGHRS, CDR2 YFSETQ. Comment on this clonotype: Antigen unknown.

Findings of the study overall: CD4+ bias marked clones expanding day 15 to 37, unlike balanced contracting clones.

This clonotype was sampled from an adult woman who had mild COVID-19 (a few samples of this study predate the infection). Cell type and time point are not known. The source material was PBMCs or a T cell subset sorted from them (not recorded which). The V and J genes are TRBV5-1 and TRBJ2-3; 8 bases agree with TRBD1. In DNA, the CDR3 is TGCGCCAGCAGCTTGGCAGGGGTCCCGGCAGGGGGCTGGGGCACAGATACGCAGTATTTT. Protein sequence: CASSLAGVPAGGWGTDTQYF.